A selection of T cell receptor beta chains follows, all from one sample in a study of blood T cells in healthy people across ages. One entry per CDR3 protein, called by TCRdb with MiXCR from the 5' RACE reads. The sample shows approximately 790,000 distinct CDR3 sequences, approximately 59% of them seen only once. Sequenced: blood. These TCRs come from a man aged 25-45 years in good health. Each CDR3 is given with its conserved first and last residue. D genes are given only for firm matches. Not every row has a clone size; where given, it reads once, few, many or a size class.

18	TRBV6-2/TRBV6-3	NA	TRBJ1-6	NA	CASSYEGLLSSYNSPLHF	TGTGCCAGCAGTTACGAAGGACTCCTGAGCTCCTATAATTCACCCCTCCACTTT
18	TRBV7-2	NA	TRBJ2-5	NA	CASSLVGPSRGTQETQYF	TGTGCCAGCAGCTTAGTAGGCCCATCCCGGGGGACCCAAGAGACCCAGTACTTC
14	TRBV7-3	NA	TRBJ2-7	NA	CASSFSGTSREQYF	TGTGCCAGCAGCTTTTCGGGCACCTCTCGCGAGCAGTACTTC
17	TRBV9	NA	TRBJ2-3	TRBD1	CASSRQHEQGFTDTQYF	TGTGCCAGCAGCAGACAACACGAACAGGGGTTCACAGATACGCAGTATTTT
17	TRBV7-2	NA	TRBJ2-1	TRBD2	CASSLATSGSSYNEQFF	TGTGCCAGCAGCTTAGCCACTAGCGGGAGCTCCTACAATGAGCAGTTCTTC
16	TRBV7-9	NA	TRBJ2-7	TRBD2	CASSPWTSGGQNEQYF	TGTGCCAGCAGCCCTTGGACTAGCGGGGGACAAAACGAGCAGTACTTC
14	TRBV4-3	NA	TRBJ2-7	NA	CASSQDSGTYEQYF	TGCGCCAGCAGCCAAGATTCAGGGACCTACGAGCAGTACTTC
15	TRBV4-3	NA	TRBJ1-6	TRBD1	CASSPRGGGGSPLHF	TGCGCCAGCAGCCCCCGGGGAGGGGGCGGTTCACCCCTCCACTTT
12	TRBV5-1	NA	TRBJ2-1	NA	CASSLTVLEQFF	TGCGCCAGCAGCTTGACAGTGCTTGAGCAGTTCTTC
15	TRBV5-1	NA	TRBJ1-6	NA	CASSLDGAISSPLHF	TGCGCCAGCAGCTTGGATGGGGCTATTAGTTCACCCCTCCACTTT
15	TRBV10-3	few	TRBJ2-1	TRBD1	CATGQGRDSYNEQFF	TGTGCCACCGGACAGGGAAGGGACTCCTACAATGAGCAGTTCTTC
13	TRBV27	NA	TRBJ2-5	NA	CAGSGRWMETQYF	TGTGCCGGCAGTGGCAGGTGGATGGAGACCCAGTACTTC
15	TRBV11-1	NA	TRBJ1-2	NA	CASSLEAGERSGYTF	TGTGCCAGCAGCTTAGAGGCGGGTGAGAGAAGTGGCTACACCTTC
17	TRBV3-1	NA	TRBJ2-1	NA	CASSQRAPRDSRNEQFF	TGTGCCAGCAGCCAAAGGGCCCCCAGGGACTCGCGGAATGAGCAGTTCTTC
13	TRBV29-1	few	TRBJ2-1	TRBD1	CSAGTGAYNEQFF	TGCAGCGCCGGGACAGGAGCCTACAATGAGCAGTTCTTC
15	TRBV30	NA	TRBJ2-4	NA	CAWGTGLLPKNIQYF	TGTGCCTGGGGAACAGGGTTGCTTCCCAAAAACATTCAGTACTTC
15	TRBV4-3	NA	TRBJ2-5	TRBD1	CASSHAGTGRETQYF	TGCGCCAGCAGCCATGCCGGGACAGGGCGAGAGACCCAGTACTTC
16	TRBV15	NA	TRBJ2-6	NA	CATSRAPGSGANVLTF	TGTGCCACCAGCAGAGCCCCCGGCTCTGGGGCCAACGTCCTGACTTTC
17	TRBV4-2	few	TRBJ2-5	NA	CASSPYVPGDHQETQYF	TGTGCCAGCAGCCCGTACGTTCCGGGGGACCACCAAGAGACCCAGTACTTC
16	TRBV20-1	once	TRBJ2-1	TRBD2	CSATLAGGQVGNEQFF	TGCAGTGCTACGCTAGCGGGGGGGCAAGTGGGCAATGAGCAGTTCTTC
13	TRBV27	NA	TRBJ1-2	NA	CASRGAERYGYTF	TGTGCCAGCAGAGGGGCAGAACGCTATGGCTACACCTTC
15	TRBV5-6	NA	TRBJ2-5	NA	CASSRPDSFLETQYF	TGTGCCAGCAGCCGCCCGGACAGCTTCTTAGAGACCCAGTACTTT
15	TRBV5-1	NA	TRBJ2-7	TRBD1	CASSSRGQGEYEQYF	TGCGCCAGCAGCTCGAGGGGACAGGGGGAATACGAGCAGTACTTC
15	TRBV12-3/TRBV12-4	NA	TRBJ1-4	TRBD1	CASRTDRATNEKLFF	TGTGCCAGCAGAACAGACAGGGCAACTAATGAAAAACTGTTTTTT
15	TRBV20-1	few	TRBJ2-5	TRBD1	CSAHNRGRFQETQYF	TGCAGTGCACACAACAGGGGGCGTTTCCAAGAGACCCAGTACTTC
15	TRBV6-1	NA	TRBJ1-4	NA	CASSETVSTNEKLFF	TGTGCCAGCAGTGAAACGGTCAGCACTAATGAAAAACTGTTTTTT
15	TRBV27	few	TRBJ1-4	TRBD1	CASSQKGTVNEKLFF	TGTGCCAGCAGCCAAAAGGGGACAGTTAATGAAAAACTGTTTTTT
13	TRBV20-1	NA	TRBJ2-7	TRBD2	CSAPGTSGLEQYF	TGCAGTGCTCCCGGGACTAGCGGCTTAGAGCAGTACTTC
14	TRBV6-2/TRBV6-3	NA	TRBJ2-7	TRBD1	CASSNQGQTYEQYF	TGTGCCAGCAGTAACCAGGGACAGACCTACGAGCAGTACTTC
15	TRBV7-2	NA	TRBJ2-1	TRBD2	CASSPSGGDYNEQFF	TGTGCCAGCAGCCCCAGCGGGGGGGATTACAATGAGCAGTTCTTC
14	TRBV7-3	NA	TRBJ2-2	NA	CASSPQEGDGELFF	TGTGCCAGCAGCCCCCAGGAGGGGGACGGGGAGCTGTTTTTT
15	TRBV6-5	NA	TRBJ2-1	NA	CASSYGENSYNEQFF	TGTGCCAGCAGTTACGGGGAGAACTCCTACAATGAGCAGTTCTTC
16	TRBV9	NA	TRBJ2-1	TRBD2	CASSGPRRSGGNEQFF	TGTGCCAGCAGCGGCCCAAGACGTAGCGGGGGAAATGAGCAGTTCTTC
13	TRBV28	few	TRBJ1-5	NA	CASSRGYSQPQHF	TGTGCCAGCAGTCGGGGTTATAGTCAGCCCCAGCATTTT
17	TRBV4-3	NA	TRBJ2-1	TRBD2	CASSQDFDGGAYNEQFF	TGCGCCAGCAGCCAAGATTTCGACGGGGGGGCATACAATGAGCAGTTCTTC
15	TRBV20-1	few	TRBJ1-5	NA	CSANRGAGRNQPQHF	TGCAGTGCTAACCGAGGGGCAGGGCGGAATCAGCCCCAGCATTTT
20	TRBV4-3	NA	TRBJ2-3	NA	CASSHADGMYLRGTTDTQYF	TGCGCCAGCAGCCACGCGGACGGGATGTACTTGCGGGGCACCACAGATACGCAGTATTTT
16	TRBV4-2	NA	TRBJ2-1	NA	CASSPITGSSYNEQFF	TGTGCCAGCAGCCCAATCACAGGGTCCTCCTACAATGAGCAGTTCTTC
11	TRBV7-9	once	TRBJ2-7	NA	CASSSLVEQYF	TGTGCCAGCAGCTCATTGGTCGAGCAGTACTTC
14	TRBV30	few	TRBJ2-1	NA	CAWLATPNYNEQFF	TGTGCCTGGTTAGCGACCCCGAATTACAATGAGCAGTTCTTC
14	TRBV5-5	once	TRBJ2-6	NA	CASSSSRGANVLTF	TGTGCCAGCAGCTCGAGCCGGGGGGCCAACGTCCTGACTTTC
16	TRBV27	once	TRBJ2-2	NA	CASSLPSRGNTGELFF	TGTGCCAGCAGCCTCCCCTCCCGGGGTAACACCGGGGAGCTGTTTTTT
14	TRBV7-2	few	TRBJ1-5	TRBD1	CASTLGQGHQPQHF	TGTGCCAGCACCCTAGGACAGGGTCATCAGCCCCAGCATTTT
16	TRBV4-2	NA	TRBJ2-7	NA	CASSQDSRKGAGEQYF	TGTGCCAGCAGCCAAGATTCTAGAAAGGGGGCGGGGGAGCAGTACTTC
17	TRBV28	few	TRBJ2-1	TRBD2	CASSGTSGGSSYNEQFF	TGTGCCAGCAGCGGGACTAGCGGGGGGAGCTCCTACAATGAGCAGTTCTTC
11	TRBV27	few	TRBJ2-4	NA	CASSWGREQYF	TGTGCCAGCAGTTGGGGGCGGGAGCAGTACTTC
14	TRBV25-1	few	TRBJ1-5	NA	CASSELASNQPQHF	TGTGCCAGCAGTGAGCTGGCAAGCAATCAGCCCCAGCATTTT
17	TRBV28	NA	TRBJ1-6	NA	CATEDTLRDAYNSPLHF	TGTGCCACCGAGGATACACTCCGGGACGCGTATAATTCACCCCTCCACTTT
15	TRBV7-2	few	TRBJ2-7	TRBD2	CASSLGLAVSYEQYF	TGTGCCAGCAGCTTGGGACTAGCGGTGTCCTACGAGCAGTACTTC
16	TRBV6-5	NA	TRBJ2-3	TRBD2	CASSYSGTNPTDTQYF	TGTGCCAGCAGTTACTCCGGGACTAACCCAACAGATACGCAGTATTTT
17	TRBV5-1	few	TRBJ2-1	TRBD1	CASSPNPGQGRYNEQFF	TGCGCCAGCAGCCCCAACCCGGGACAGGGACGGTACAATGAGCAGTTCTTC
14	TRBV10-3	NA	TRBJ1-2	NA	CAISESLLLDGYTF	TGTGCCATCAGTGAGAGCCTGCTTTTGGATGGCTACACCTTC
15	TRBV11-2	NA	TRBJ2-1	NA	CASSLGPGRSNEQFF	TGTGCCAGCAGCTTAGGGCCAGGGCGATCCAATGAGCAGTTCTTC
13	TRBV28	NA	TRBJ1-4	NA	CASKGGRNEKLFF	TGTGCCAGCAAGGGAGGCAGAAATGAAAAACTGTTTTTT
16	TRBV10-3	NA	TRBJ2-1	NA	CAILEGAGGSYNEQFF	TGTGCCATCTTGGAGGGCGCAGGGGGCTCCTACAATGAGCAGTTCTTC
16	TRBV7-9	NA	TRBJ2-6	TRBD1	CASSSPQGAGANVLTF	TGTGCCAGCAGCTCCCCACAGGGGGCTGGGGCCAACGTCCTGACTTTC
12	TRBV7-9	NA	TRBJ2-7	NA	CASSSVVYEQYF	TGTGCCAGCAGCTCGGTAGTCTACGAGCAGTACTTC
15	TRBV7-2	NA	TRBJ2-1	TRBD2	CASSLLGTTNNEQFF	TGTGCCAGCAGCTTATTAGGGACTACGAACAATGAGCAGTTCTTC
15	TRBV7-2	NA	TRBJ1-3	NA	CASSPGQGGRNTIYF	TGTGCCAGCAGTCCTGGGCAGGGAGGGAGAAACACCATATATTTT
14	TRBV20-1	NA	TRBJ2-7	NA	CSARAYRDPYEQYF	TGCAGTGCTAGAGCATACAGGGACCCCTACGAGCAGTACTTC